The 11 T cell receptor beta chains given below trace back to one sample, sequenced in a study of T cell responses to AZD1222 COVID-19 vaccine (dated by TCRdb to 2020 to 2022). The library was generated by the immunoSEQ multiplex PCR assay. TCRdb provides this immuneACCESS table in a form limited to in-frame rearrangements. Some clones are lacking; in checked studies, under half of them reflect an unresolved V gene, and why the rest are absent is not known. For this sample there are approximately 200,000 clones; roughly 88% appear just once. The leading ten clones occupy roughly 7.7% of the sample. The intended sense of this specimen's time point label: baseline before first vaccination. The sample here was peripheral blood, taken on day 0 of AZD1222 vaccination. Source of these receptors: an adult in good health.

In its sample, this clone was seen once. The chain is built from TRBV5-5 and TRBJ1-6; tentatively, D is TRBD1 (5 bases). V gave up 4 bases and J gave up 6 bases, with 23 bases separating them. Germline V gives CDR1 SGHKS, CDR2 YYEKEE (reference sequence). The CDR3 runs 18 residues. The CDR3 coding sequence is TGTGCCAGCAGCCCCACGTTGGGGGTCGCCTTCTTTAATTCACCCCTCCACTTT. Residues: CASSPTLGVAFFNSPLHF.

The chain has TRBV5-1 and TRBJ1-2; a weak D match, TRBD1 (5 bases). The CDR3 loop spans 16 amino acids. CDR1 SGHRS and CDR2 YFSETQ come from the germline V gene. V lost 0 bases and J 2 bases, leaving 14 bases between the germline ends. The CDR3 loop reads CASSLDFGTANYGYTF. CDR3 DNA sequence: TGCGCCAGCAGCTTGGACTTCGGGACCGCGAACTATGGCTACACCTTC.

J is TRBJ2-1 and V is TRBV9; D possibly corresponds to TRBD1 (6 bases). Trimming took 4 bases from V and 0 from J, leaving 11 bases between them. The CDR3 has 15 amino acids. The germline CDR1 and CDR2 sequences are SGDLS and YYNGEE. CDR3 DNA sequence: TGTGCCAGCAGCCCTACAGGGAGCTCCTACAATGAGCAGTTCTTC. It encodes CASSPTGSSYNEQFF.

The V call is TRBV28, the J call TRBJ1-2, with a tentative D call TRBD1 (5 bases). Trimming shortened V by 7 bases and J by 0 bases, and 9 bases separated the two germline ends. There are 13 residues in the CDR3. Germline CDR1 MDHEN, CDR2 SYDVKM. The CDR3: CASTPTANYGYTF. CDR3 DNA sequence: TGTGCCAGCACCCCGACAGCTAACTATGGCTACACCTTC.

V is TRBV5-4 and J is TRBJ1-6, with TRBD1 identical over 9 bases. With V trimmed by 4 bases and J by 7 bases, 6 bases remained unmatched. Germline V gene lookup returns CDR1 SGHNT and CDR2 YYREEE (reference sequence). The length of the CDR3 is 15 residues. The DNA for the CDR3 is TGTGCCAGCAGCAAACGGACAGGGGACAATTCACCCCTCCACTTT. Translated, it gives CASSKRTGDNSPLHF.

This clone was counted once. The chain couples TRBV19 to TRBJ1-1, with 11 nucleotides matching TRBD1. Per the germline V gene, CDR1 is LNHDA and CDR2 is SQIVND (reference sequence). The CDR3 runs 17 residues. Germline trimming cut 2 bases from V and 0 bases from J; bases unmatched to any gene: 5. This chain's CDR3 is CASSISRDRGMNTEAFF. In DNA, the CDR3 is TGTGCCAGTAGTATATCGCGGGACAGGGGGATGAACACTGAAGCTTTCTTT.

The chain couples TRBV24-1 to TRBJ1-5; the D gene is possibly TRBD1 (5 bases). The CDR3 has 15 amino acids. CDR1 is KGHDR, CDR2 SFDVKD, per germline. The V end was cut by 4 bases, the J end by 3 bases, with 12 bases between. The CDR3 loop reads CATSDPSGDNQPQHF. DNA for the CDR3: TGTGCCACCAGTGACCCGTCGGGGGACAATCAGCCCCAGCATTTT.

This clone was found a few times. The rearrangement joins TRBV6-1 to TRBJ2-7; D possibly matches TRBD1 or TRBD2 (6 bases each). The CDR3 runs to 14 residues. With 3 bases removed from V and 4 bases from J, the gap between germline ends came to 13 bases. CDR1 is MNHNS, CDR2 SASEGT, per germline. CDR3 residues: CASSEGGAPYEQYF. CDR3 sequence (DNA): TGTGCCAGCAGTGAGGGGGGCGCACCTTACGAGCAGTACTTC.

V gene TRBV19 combines with J gene TRBJ1-1; D might be TRBD1 (5 bases). The ends were cut back, 7 bases at V and 1 base at J, with 19 bases in the middle. The length of the CDR3 is 16 residues. Germline loops: CDR1 LNHDA, CDR2 SQIVND (reference sequence). Here the CDR3 reads CASKPEVAGRNTEAFF. CDR3 DNA sequence: TGTGCCAGTAAACCCGAGGTGGCGGGGCGGAACACTGAAGCTTTCTTT.

The rearrangement joins TRBV5-4 to TRBJ1-3; no clear D gene. V lost 1 base, J lost 1 base, and 6 bases lay in between. Per germline, CDR1 SGHNT and CDR2 YYREEE (reference sequence). The CDR3 is made up of 14 amino acids. The CDR3 DNA reads TGTGCCAGCAGCTTGACAGTATCTGGAAACACCATATATTTT. Amino acids: CASSLTVSGNTIYF.

The genes are TRBV18 and TRBJ1-1; 9 positions agree with TRBD1. Looked up from germline, CDR1 is KGHSH and CDR2 is LQKENI. J gave up 5 bases and V 3 bases, and 4 bases lay outside the gene matches. This CDR3 contains 14 residues. CDR3 in DNA: TGTGCCAGCTCACCGGGACAGGGTGAGACTGAAGCTTTCTTT. Its protein product is CASSPGQGETEAFF.